The T cell receptor (beta chain) described here comes from a study of OX40 agonist ivuxolimab in advanced cancers. Study information: Cohort: 82.7% men, mean age 60, aged roughly 23 to 90.

TCRdb's table, derived via immunoSEQ multiplex PCR, lists solely in-frame clones and lacks some. The sample has 90,000 or so clones, over 75% seen once; the top ten hold approximately 2.5%. Notes on this clone: Its cognate antigen is unknown.

Enrollment shut out patients with autoimmune disease history or systemic immunosuppression. CDR3 length equals 15 residues. V lost 5 bases, J lost 7 bases, and 18 bases lay in between. Germline V gives CDR1 MNHEY, CDR2 SMNVEV (reference sequence). Findings and caveats of the study: In the expanded peripheral T cells, antigen specificity was never determined.

Sequencing was performed on CD4+ or CD8+ T cells sorted from blood, taken in a trial of the OX40 agonist ivuxolimab. This rearrangement joins TRBV27 to TRBJ1-5, with TRBD1 as a possible D gene (5 bases). This TCR derives from an adult with an advanced solid tumor such as melanoma, head and neck, liver or kidney cancer. This chain's CDR3 is CASSPWTLGGQPQHF. The CDR3 nucleotides are TGTGCCAGCAGTCCCTGGACCCTCGGGGGGCAGCCCCAGCATTTT.